The TCR beta chain under discussion was sequenced for a study of T cell responses to AZD1222 COVID-19 vaccine. The study's findings and limits: Every sample of the repertoires postdated the peak T cell response. The donor cohort was predominantly white British with a female majority, and clonal diversity may have been underestimated. Spike-specific TCR breadth and depth rose after two AZD1222 doses. Dominant CD4 TCR responses targeted spike regions 160-218 and 743-854.

Germline V gene lookup returns CDR1 LGHDT and CDR2 YNNKEL (reference sequence). This CDR3 is 16 amino acids long. The V segment lost 9 bases and the J segment 3 bases; nucleotides outside the gene matches: 15. On this clone itself: Its specificity is not known.

Some clones are missing from TCRdb's copy, which holds only in-frame ones; the method was immunoSEQ multiplex PCR. The data show just over 95,000 clones, with roughly 91% seen just once and around 3.5% held by the top ten. The chain carries TRBV3-1 (or the pseudogene TRBV3-2) and TRBJ2-7; 9 bases are a match to TRBD2. Specimen: peripheral blood, collected on day 0 of AZD1222 vaccination. The receptor was isolated from an adult in good health. CDR3 loop: CASQNSGSGGFYEQYF. In nucleotides, the CDR3 is TGTGCCAGTCAAAATTCGGGTAGCGGGGGTTTCTACGAGCAGTACTTC.